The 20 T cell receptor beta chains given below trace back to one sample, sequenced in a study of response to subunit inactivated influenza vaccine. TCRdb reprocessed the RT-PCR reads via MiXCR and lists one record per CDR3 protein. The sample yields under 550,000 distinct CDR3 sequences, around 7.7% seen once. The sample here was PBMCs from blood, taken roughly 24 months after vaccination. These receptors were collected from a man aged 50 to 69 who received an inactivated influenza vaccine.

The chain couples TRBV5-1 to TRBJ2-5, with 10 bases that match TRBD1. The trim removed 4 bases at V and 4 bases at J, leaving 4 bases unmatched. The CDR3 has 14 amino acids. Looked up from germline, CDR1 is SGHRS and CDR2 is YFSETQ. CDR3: CASSPRTGGETQYF. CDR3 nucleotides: TGCGCCAGCAGCCCTAGGACAGGGGGAGAGACCCAGTACTTC.

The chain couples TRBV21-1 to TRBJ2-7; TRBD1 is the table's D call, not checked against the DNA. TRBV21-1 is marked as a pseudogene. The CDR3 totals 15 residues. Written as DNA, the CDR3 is TGTGCCAGCAGCGTACGGACAGGGAGCTCCTACGAGCAGTACTTC. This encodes CASSVRTGSSYEQYF.

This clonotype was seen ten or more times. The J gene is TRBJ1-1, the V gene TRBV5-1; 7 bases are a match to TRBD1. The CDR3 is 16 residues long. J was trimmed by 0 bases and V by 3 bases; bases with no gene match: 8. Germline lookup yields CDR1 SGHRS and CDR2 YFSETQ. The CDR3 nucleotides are TGCGCCAGCAGCTCCCGGGACAGCAATTTGAACACTGAAGCTTTCTTT. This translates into CASSSRDSNLNTEAFF. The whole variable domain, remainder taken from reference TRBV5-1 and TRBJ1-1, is KAGVTQTPRYLIKTRGQQVTLSCSPISGHRSVSWYQQTPGQGLQFLFEYFSETQRNKGNFPGRFSGRQFSNSRSEMNVSTLELGDSALYLCASSSRDSNLNTEAFFGQGTRLTVV.

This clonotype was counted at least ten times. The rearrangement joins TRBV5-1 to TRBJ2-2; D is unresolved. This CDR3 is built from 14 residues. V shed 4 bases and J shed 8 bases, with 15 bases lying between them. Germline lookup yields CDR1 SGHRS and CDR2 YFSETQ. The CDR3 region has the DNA TGCGCCAGCAGCCAGGACGTCTCCCCTGGGGAGCTGTTTTTT. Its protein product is CASSQDVSPGELFF.

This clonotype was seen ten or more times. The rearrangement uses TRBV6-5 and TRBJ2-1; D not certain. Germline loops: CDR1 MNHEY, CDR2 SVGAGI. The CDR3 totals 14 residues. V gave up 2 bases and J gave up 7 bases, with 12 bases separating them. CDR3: CASSYGSSLNEQFF. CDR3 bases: TGTGCCAGCAGTTACGGAAGCAGTTTGAATGAGCAGTTCTTC.

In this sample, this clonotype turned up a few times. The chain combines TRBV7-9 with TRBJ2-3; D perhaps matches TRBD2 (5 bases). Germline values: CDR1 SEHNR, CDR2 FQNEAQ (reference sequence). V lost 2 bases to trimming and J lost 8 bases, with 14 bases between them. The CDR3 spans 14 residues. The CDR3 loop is CASSLTRIEGTQYF. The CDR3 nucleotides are TGTGCCAGCAGCTTAACTCGTATAGAGGGTACGCAGTATTTT.

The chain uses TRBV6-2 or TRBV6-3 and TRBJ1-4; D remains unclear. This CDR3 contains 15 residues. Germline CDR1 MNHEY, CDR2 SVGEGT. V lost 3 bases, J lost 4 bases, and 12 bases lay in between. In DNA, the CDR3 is TGTGCCAGCAGTTATGAGAGAGACCATAATGAAAAACTGTTTTTT. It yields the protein CASSYERDHNEKLFF.

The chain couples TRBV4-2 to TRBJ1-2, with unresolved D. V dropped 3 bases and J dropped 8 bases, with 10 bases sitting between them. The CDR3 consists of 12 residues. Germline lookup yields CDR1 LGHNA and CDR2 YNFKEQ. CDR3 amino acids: CASSQGTEGYTF. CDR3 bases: TGTGCCAGCAGCCAGGGTACGGAAGGCTACACCTTC.

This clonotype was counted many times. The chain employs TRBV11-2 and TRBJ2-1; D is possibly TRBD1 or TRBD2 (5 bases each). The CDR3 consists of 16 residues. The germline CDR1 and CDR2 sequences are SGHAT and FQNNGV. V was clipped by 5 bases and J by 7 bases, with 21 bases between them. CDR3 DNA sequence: TGTGCCAGCAGCCCCGGATTAGGGGAGTCCCTTAATGAGCAGTTCTTC. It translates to CASSPGLGESLNEQFF. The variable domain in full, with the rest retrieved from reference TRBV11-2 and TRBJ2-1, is EAGVAQSPRYKIIEKRQSVAFWCNPISGHATLYWYQQILGQGPKLLIQFQNNGVVDDSQLPKDRFSAERLKGVDSTLKIQPAKLEDSAVYLCASSPGLGESLNEQFFGPGTRLTVL.

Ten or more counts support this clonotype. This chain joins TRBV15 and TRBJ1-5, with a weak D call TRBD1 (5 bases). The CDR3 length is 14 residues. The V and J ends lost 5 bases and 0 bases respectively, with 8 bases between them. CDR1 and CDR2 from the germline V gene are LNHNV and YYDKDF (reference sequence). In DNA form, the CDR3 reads TGTGCCACCAGCCGGGACTATAGCAATCAGCCCCAGCATTTT. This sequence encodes CATSRDYSNQPQHF.

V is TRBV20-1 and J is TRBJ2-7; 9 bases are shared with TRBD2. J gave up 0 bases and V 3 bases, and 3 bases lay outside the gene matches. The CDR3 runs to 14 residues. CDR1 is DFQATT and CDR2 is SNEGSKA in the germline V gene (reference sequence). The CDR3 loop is CSASLTSGSYEQYF. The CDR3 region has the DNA TGCAGTGCTAGCCTGACTAGCGGCTCCTACGAGCAGTACTTC.

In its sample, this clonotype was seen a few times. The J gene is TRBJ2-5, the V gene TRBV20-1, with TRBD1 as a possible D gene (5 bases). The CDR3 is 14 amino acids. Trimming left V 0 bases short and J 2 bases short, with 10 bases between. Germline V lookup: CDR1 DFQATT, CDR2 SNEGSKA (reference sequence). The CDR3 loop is CSARDGRQQETQYF. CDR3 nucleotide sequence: TGCAGTGCTAGAGATGGAAGACAGCAAGAGACCCAGTACTTC.

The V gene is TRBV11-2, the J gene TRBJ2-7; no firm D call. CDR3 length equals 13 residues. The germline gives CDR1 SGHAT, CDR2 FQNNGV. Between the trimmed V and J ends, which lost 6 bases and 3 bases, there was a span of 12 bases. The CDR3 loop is CASSSVNSYEQYF. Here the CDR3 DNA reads TGTGCCAGCAGTTCCGTAAACAGCTACGAGCAGTACTTC.

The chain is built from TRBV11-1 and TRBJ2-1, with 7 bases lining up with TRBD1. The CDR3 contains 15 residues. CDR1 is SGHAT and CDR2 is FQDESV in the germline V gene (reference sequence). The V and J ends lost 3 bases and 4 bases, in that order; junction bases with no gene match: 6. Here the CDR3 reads CASSLSRGLYNEQFF. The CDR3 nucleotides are TGTGCCAGCAGCTTGTCAAGGGGGCTGTACAATGAGCAGTTCTTC.

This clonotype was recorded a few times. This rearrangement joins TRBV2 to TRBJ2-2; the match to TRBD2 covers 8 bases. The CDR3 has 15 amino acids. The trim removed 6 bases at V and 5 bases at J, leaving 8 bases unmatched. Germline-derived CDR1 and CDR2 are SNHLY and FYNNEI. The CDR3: CASRVGTSGTGELFF. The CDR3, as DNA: TGTGCCAGCAGGGTTGGGACTAGTGGGACCGGGGAGCTGTTTTTT.

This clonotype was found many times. This CDR3 reads CASSSLGISGNTIYF. The CDR3 DNA sequence: TGTGCCAGCAGCTCACTAGGGATTTCTGGAAACACCATATATTTT. The J gene is TRBJ1-3, the V gene TRBV9; D call uncertain. The germline V gene has CDR1 SGDLS and CDR2 YYNGEE. Trimming removed 4 bases from V and 1 base from J, with 12 bases in between. CDR3 length equals 15 residues.

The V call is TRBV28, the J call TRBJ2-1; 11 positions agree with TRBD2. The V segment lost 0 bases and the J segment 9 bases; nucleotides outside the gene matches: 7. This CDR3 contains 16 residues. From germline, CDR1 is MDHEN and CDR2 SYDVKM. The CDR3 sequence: CASSLWSSGGPGEQFF. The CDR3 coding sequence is TGTGCCAGCAGTTTATGGTCTAGCGGGGGGCCAGGTGAGCAGTTCTTC.

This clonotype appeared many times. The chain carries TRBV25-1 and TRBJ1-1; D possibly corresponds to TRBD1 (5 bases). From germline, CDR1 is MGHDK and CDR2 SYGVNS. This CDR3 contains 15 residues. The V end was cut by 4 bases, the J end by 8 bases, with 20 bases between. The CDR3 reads CASSALTVSEGEAFF. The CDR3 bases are TGTGCCAGCAGTGCCCTGACAGTTTCGGAAGGCGAAGCTTTCTTT.

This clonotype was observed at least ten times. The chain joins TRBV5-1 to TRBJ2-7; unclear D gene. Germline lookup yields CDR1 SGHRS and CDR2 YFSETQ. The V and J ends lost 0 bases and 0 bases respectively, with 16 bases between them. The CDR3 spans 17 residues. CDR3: CASSLGRVSLSSYEQYF. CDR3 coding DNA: TGCGCCAGCAGCTTGGGGCGTGTCAGTCTTAGCTCCTACGAGCAGTACTTC.

In DNA form, the CDR3 reads TGTGCCAGCAGCTTAGTTCAGGCTCCGTATGGCTACACCTTC. Its protein is CASSLVQAPYGYTF. This chain links TRBV7-9 with TRBJ1-2, with D uncertain. V was clipped by 1 base and J by 5 bases, with 11 bases between them. CDR3 length equals 14 residues. Germline CDR1 is SEHNR and CDR2 is FQNEAQ (reference sequence).